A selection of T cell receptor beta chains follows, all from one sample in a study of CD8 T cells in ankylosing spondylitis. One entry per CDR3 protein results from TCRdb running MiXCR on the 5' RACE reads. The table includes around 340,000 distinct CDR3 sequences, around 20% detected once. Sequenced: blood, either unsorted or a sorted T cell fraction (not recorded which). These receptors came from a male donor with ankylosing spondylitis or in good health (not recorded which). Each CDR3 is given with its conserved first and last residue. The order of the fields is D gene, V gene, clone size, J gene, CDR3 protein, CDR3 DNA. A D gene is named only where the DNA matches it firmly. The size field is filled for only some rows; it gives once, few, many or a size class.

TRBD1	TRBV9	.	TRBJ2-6	CASSARGLGANVLTF	TGTGCCAGCAGCGCCAGGGGGCTCGGGGCCAACGTCCTGACTTTC
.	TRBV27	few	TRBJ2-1	CASSLRGGLGNEQFF	TGTGCCAGCAGTTTAAGAGGGGGGTTGGGCAATGAGCAGTTCTTC
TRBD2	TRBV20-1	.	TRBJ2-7	CCARDRPRLALTYEQYF	TGCTGTGCTAGAGATCGGCCCCGACTAGCTCTCACGTACGAGCAGTACTTC
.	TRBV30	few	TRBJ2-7	CAWSTGSSYEQYF	TGTGCCTGGAGTACAGGAAGCTCCTACGAGCAGTACTTC
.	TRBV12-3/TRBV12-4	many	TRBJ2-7	CASNYPGLDYEQYF	TGTGCCAGCAACTACCCAGGACTCGACTACGAGCAGTACTTC
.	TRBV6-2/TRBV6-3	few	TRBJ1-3	CASSRGQLAGNTIYF	TGTGCCAGCAGCCGCGGACAGCTTGCGGGAAACACCATATATTTT
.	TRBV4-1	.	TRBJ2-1	CASSRAPSYEEQFF	TGCGCCAGCAGCCGAGCCCCTAGTTATGAGGAGCAGTTCTTC
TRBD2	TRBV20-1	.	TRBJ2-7	CSATPGLVTYEQYF	TGCAGTGCTACCCCGGGACTAGTGACCTACGAGCAGTACTTC
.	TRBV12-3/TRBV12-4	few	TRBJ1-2	CASSPVVIGSGYTF	TGTGCCAGCAGTCCTGTCGTAATAGGGAGCGGCTACACCTTC
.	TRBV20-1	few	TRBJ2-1	CSAFPRRLWNNEQFF	TGCAGTGCTTTTCCGAGGAGGCTCTGGAACAATGAGCAGTTCTTC
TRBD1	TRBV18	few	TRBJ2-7	CASSHWDRPYEQYF	TGTGCCAGCTCCCATTGGGACAGACCCTACGAGCAGTACTTC
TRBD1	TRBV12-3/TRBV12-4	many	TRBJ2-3	CASSPGQGADTQYF	TGTGCCAGCAGTCCTGGACAGGGGGCAGATACGCAGTATTTT
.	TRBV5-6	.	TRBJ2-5	CASSSSPGVAGETQNF	TGTGCCAGCAGCTCCTCCCCAGGGGTGGCAGGTGAGACCCAGAACTTC
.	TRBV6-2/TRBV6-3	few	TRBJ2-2	CASSTLGELFF	TGTGCCAGCTCAACCCTCGGGGAGCTGTTTTTT
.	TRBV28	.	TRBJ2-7	CASHPGGAIYEQYF	TGTGCCAGCCACCCCGGGGGAGCCATCTACGAGCAGTACTTC
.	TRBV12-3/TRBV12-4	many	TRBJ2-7	CASSSGTVSSYEQYF	TGTGCCAGCAGTTCCGGGACGGTGAGCTCCTACGAGCAGTACTTC
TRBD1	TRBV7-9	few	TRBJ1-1	CASSPGQGETEAFF	TGTGCCAGCAGCCCCGGACAGGGGGAGACTGAAGCTTTCTTT
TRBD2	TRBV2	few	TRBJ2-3	CASSGTSGPDTQYF	TGTGCCAGCTCCGGGACTAGCGGTCCAGATACGCAGTATTTT
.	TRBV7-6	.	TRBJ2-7	CASSLEAGPMREQYF	TGTGCCAGCAGCTTAGAAGCAGGGCCCATGCGGGAGCAGTACTTC
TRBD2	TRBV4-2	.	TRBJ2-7	CASSQGGLAGRGYEQYF	TGTGCCAGCAGCCAAGGTGGTCTAGCGGGGCGGGGGTACGAGCAGTACTTC
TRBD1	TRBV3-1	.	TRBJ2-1	CASSQTGEPYNEQFF	TGTGCCAGCAGCCAAACAGGGGAACCCTACAATGAGCAGTTCTTC
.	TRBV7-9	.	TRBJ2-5	CASSHRDKEETQYF	TGTGCCAGCAGTCACCGGGACAAAGAAGAGACCCAGTACTTC
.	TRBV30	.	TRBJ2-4	CAWSVLAPKNIQYF	TGTGCCTGGAGTGTTCTAGCCCCCAAAAACATTCAGTACTTC
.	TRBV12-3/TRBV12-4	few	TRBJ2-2	CASSGGANTGELFF	TGTGCCAGCAGCGGGGGTGCGAACACCGGGGAGCTGTTTTTT
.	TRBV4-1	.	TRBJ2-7	CASSQDFTVPYYEQYF	TGCGCCAGCAGCCAAGATTTTACTGTACCTTACTACGAGCAGTACTTC
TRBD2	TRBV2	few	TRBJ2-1	CASTRGLAGNNEQFF	TGTGCCAGCACCAGAGGTCTAGCGGGGAACAATGAGCAGTTCTTC
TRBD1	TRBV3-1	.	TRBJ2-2	CASSQEWGQVELFF	TGTGCCAGCAGCCAAGAGTGGGGACAGGTTGAGCTGTTTTTT
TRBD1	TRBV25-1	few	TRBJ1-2	CASRGTGASYGYTF	TGTGCCAGCAGAGGGACAGGCGCCTCCTATGGCTACACCTTC
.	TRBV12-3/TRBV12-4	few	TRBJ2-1	CASSSWTDTEQFF	TGTGCCAGCAGTTCCTGGACTGACACTGAGCAGTTCTTC
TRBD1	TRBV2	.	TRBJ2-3	CASIETGVADTQYF	TGTGCCAGCATCGAGACAGGGGTGGCAGATACGCAGTATTTT
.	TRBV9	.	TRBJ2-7	CASSASSGGAHYEQYF	TGTGCCAGCAGCGCTTCATCTGGGGGGGCCCACTACGAGCAGTACTTC
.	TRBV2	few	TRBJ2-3	CASSFGGHAIRRTDTQYF	TGTGCCAGCAGTTTCGGGGGGCACGCTATAAGACGCACAGATACGCAGTATTTT
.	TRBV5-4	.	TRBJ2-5	CASSSGTQGGGETQYF	TGTGCCAGCAGCTCTGGGACGCAGGGAGGAGGGGAGACCCAGTACTTC
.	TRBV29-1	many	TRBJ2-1	CSVEVDISREQFF	TGCAGCGTTGAGGTGGACATCTCGCGTGAGCAGTTCTTC
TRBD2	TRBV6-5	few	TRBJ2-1	CASSYSRERGDNEQFF	TGTGCCAGCAGTTATTCCCGTGAGCGGGGTGACAATGAGCAGTTCTTC
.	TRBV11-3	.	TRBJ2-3	CASSLAQGGTQYF	TGTGCCAGCAGCTTAGCCCAGGGGGGTACGCAGTATTTT
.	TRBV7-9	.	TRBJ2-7	CASSPNLVGEQYF	TGTGCCAGCAGCCCCAACTTGGTGGGGGAGCAGTACTTC
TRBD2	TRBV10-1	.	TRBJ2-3	CASSATSGVTDTQYF	TGCGCCAGCAGTGCTACTAGCGGGGTAACAGATACGCAGTATTTT
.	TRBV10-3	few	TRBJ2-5	CAISEPDQETQYF	TGTGCCATCAGTGAGCCAGATCAAGAGACCCAGTACTTC
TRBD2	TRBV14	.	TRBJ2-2	CASSRGGLAVTGELFF	TGTGCCAGCAGCCGCGGGGGACTAGCGGTGACCGGGGAGCTGTTTTTT
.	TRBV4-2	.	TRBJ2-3	CASSQLGVGVSSTDTQYF	TGTGCCAGCAGCCAACTGGGAGTCGGGGTATCTAGCACAGATACGCAGTATTTT
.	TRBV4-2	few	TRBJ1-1	CASSQDYAGLRTEAFF	TGTGCCAGCAGCCAAGATTATGCGGGCTTGCGGACTGAAGCTTTCTTT
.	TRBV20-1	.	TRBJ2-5	CSARGTLQETQYF	TGCAGTGCTAGAGGGACTCTCCAAGAGACCCAGTACTTC
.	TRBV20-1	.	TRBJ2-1	CSAREEAQEGYNEQFF	TGCAGTGCTCGGGAAGAGGCCCAGGAGGGCTACAATGAGCAGTTCTTC
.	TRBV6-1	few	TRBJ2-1	CASSSLGGDNEQFF	TGTGCCAGCAGCTCCCTGGGGGGAGACAATGAGCAGTTCTTC
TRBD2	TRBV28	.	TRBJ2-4	CASSLLASGGAIQYF	TGTGCCAGCAGTTTATTGGCTAGCGGGGGGGCCATTCAGTACTTC
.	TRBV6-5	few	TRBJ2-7	CASSYRGPSYEQYF	TGTGCCAGCAGTTATCGGGGTCCCTCCTACGAGCAGTACTTC
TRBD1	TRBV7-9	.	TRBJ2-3	CASSARDRVREDTQYF	TGTGCCAGCAGCGCCCGAGACAGGGTGAGGGAAGATACGCAGTATTTT
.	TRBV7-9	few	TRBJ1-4	CASSATYSPDNEKLFF	TGTGCCAGCAGCGCGACCTACAGCCCCGATAATGAAAAACTGTTTTTT
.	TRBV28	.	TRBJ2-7	CASSPGRGTDAYEQYF	TGTGCCAGCAGTCCCGGGAGAGGGACAGACGCCTACGAGCAGTACTTC
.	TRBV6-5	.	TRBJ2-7	CASSLQAPPGYEQYF	TGTGCCAGCAGCTTACAGGCACCCCCGGGGTACGAGCAGTACTTC
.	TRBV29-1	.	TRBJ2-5	CSGLEETQYF	TGCAGCGGTTTAGAAGAGACCCAGTACTTC
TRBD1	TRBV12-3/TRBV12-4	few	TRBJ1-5	CASSWDREVRPQHF	TGTGCCAGCAGTTGGGACAGGGAGGTCAGGCCCCAGCATTTT
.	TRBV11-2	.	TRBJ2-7	CASSVWGADSYEQYF	TGTGCCAGCAGTGTTTGGGGGGCGGATTCCTACGAGCAGTACTTC
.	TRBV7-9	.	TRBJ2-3	CASSLGGKGGF	TGTGCCAGCAGCTTAGGCGGCAAGGGGGGTTTT
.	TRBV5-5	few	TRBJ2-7	CASSLSSDGYEQYF	TGTGCCAGCAGCTTGTCTTCGGACGGCTACGAGCAGTACTTC